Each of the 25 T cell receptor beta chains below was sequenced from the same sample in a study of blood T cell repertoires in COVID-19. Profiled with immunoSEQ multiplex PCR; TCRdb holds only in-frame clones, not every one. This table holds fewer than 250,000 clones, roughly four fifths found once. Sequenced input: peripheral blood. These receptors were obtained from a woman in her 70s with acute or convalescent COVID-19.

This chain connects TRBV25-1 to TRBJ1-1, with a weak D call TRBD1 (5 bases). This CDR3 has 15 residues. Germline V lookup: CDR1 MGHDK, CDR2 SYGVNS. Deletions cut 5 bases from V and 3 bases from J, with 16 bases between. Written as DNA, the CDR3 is TGTGCCAGCAGTCCAGCTTCAGGGTACGACACTGAAGCTTTCTTT. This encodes CASSPASGYDTEAFF. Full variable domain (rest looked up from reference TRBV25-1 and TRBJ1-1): EADIYQTPRYLVIGTGKKITLECSQTMGHDKMYWYQQDPGMELHLIHYSYGVNSTEKGDLSSESTVSRIRTEHFPLTLESARPSHTSQYLCASSPASGYDTEAFFGQGTRLTVV.

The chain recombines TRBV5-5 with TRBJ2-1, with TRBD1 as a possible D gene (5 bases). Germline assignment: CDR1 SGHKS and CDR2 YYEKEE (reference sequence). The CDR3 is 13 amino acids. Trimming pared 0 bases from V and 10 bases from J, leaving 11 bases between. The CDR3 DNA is TGTGCCAGCAGCTTGGGACAGACGCGGGAGCAGTTCTTC. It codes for CASSLGQTREQFF.

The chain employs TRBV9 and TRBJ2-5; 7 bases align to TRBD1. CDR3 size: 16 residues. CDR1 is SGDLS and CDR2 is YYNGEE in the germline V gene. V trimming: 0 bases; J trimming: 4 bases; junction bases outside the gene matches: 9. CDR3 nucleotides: TGTGCCAGCAGCGTAGCTCAAGGGGGCGGACGAGAGACCCAGTACTTC. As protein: CASSVAQGGGRETQYF.

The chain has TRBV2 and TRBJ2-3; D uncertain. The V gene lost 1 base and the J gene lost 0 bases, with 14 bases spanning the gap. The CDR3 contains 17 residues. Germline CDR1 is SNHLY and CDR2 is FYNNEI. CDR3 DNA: TGTGCCAGCAGTGAAGGACTCGGGTCACTAAGCACAGATACGCAGTATTTT. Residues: CASSEGLGSLSTDTQYF.

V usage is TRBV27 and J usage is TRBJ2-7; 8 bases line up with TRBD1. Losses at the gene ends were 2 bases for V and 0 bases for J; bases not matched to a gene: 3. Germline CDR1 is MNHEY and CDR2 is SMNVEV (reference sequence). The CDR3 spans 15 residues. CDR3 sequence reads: CASSLETGGSYEQYF. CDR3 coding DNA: TGTGCCAGCAGTTTAGAAACAGGGGGCTCCTACGAGCAGTACTTC.

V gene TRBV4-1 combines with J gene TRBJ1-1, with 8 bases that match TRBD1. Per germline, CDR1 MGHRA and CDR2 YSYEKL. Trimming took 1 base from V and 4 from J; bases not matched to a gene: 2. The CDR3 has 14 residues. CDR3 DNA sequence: TGCGCCAGCAGCCAAGGAGGACAGGGCACTGAAGCTTTCTTT. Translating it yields CASSQGGQGTEAFF.

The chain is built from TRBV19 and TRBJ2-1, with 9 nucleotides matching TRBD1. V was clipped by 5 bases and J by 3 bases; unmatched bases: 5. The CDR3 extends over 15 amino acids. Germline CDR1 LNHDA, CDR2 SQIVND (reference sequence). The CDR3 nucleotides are TGTGCCAGTAGTGTACAGGGGGCGGTCTACAATGAGCAGTTCTTC. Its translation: CASSVQGAVYNEQFF. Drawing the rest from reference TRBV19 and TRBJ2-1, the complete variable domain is DGGITQSPKYLFRKEGQNVTLSCEQNLNHDAMYWYRQDPGQGLRLIYYSQIVNDFQKGDIAEGYSVSREKKESFPLTVTSAQKNPTAFYLCASSVQGAVYNEQFFGPGTRLTVL.

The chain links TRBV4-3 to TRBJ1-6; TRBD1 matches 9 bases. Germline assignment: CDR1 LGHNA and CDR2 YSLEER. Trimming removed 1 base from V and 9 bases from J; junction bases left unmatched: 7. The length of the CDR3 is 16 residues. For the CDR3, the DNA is TGCGCCAGCAGCCAAGTCTTACAGGGGGCCGGTTCACCCCTCCACTTT. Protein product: CASSQVLQGAGSPLHF.

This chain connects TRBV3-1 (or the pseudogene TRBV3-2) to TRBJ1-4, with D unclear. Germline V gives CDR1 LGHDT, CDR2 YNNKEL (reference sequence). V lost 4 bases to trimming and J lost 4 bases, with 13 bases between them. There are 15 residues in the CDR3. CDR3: CASSLRGTNNEKLFF. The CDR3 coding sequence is TGTGCCAGCAGCCTCCGCGGCACTAATAATGAAAAACTGTTTTTT.

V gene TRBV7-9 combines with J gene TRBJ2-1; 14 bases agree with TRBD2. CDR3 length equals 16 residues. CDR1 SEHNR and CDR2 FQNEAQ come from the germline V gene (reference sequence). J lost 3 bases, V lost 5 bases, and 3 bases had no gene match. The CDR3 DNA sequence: TGTGCCAGCAGCCCGACTAGCGGGGGGGACTACAATGAGCAGTTCTTC. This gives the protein CASSPTSGGDYNEQFF.

The CDR3 nucleotides are TGTGCCACCATTACAGGGGGCGTTTATGGCTACACCTTC. It translates to CATITGGVYGYTF. The chain uses TRBV28 and TRBJ1-2; 9 nucleotides align to TRBD1. The ends lost 10 bases at V and 5 bases at J; junction bases unmatched: 8. The CDR3 covers 13 residues. The germline V gene encodes CDR1 MDHEN and CDR2 SYDVKM.

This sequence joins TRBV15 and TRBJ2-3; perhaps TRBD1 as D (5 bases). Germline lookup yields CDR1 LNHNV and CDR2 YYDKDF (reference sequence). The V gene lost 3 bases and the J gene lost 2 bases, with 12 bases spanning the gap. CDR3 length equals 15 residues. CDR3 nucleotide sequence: TGTGCCACCAGCAGGGATCGACAGACCACAGATACGCAGTATTTT. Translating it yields CATSRDRQTTDTQYF. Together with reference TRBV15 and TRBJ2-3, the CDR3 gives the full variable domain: DAMVIQNPRYQVTQFGKPVTLSCSQTLNHNVMYWYQQKSSQAPKLLFHYYDKDFNNEADTPDNFQSRRPNTSFCFLDIRSPGLGDTAMYLCATSRDRQTTDTQYFGPGTRLTVL.

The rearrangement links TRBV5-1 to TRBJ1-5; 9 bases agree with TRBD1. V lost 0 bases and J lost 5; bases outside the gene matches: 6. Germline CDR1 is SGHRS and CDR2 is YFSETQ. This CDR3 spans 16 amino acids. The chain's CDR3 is CASSLGDGTGHQPQHF. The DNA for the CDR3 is TGCGCCAGCAGCTTGGGGGATGGGACAGGGCATCAGCCCCAGCATTTT.

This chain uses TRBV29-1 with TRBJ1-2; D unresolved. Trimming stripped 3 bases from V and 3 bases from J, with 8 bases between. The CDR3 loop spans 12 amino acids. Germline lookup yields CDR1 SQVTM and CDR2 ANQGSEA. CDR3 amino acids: CSVDSLYYGYTF. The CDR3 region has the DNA TGCAGCGTTGACAGTTTGTACTATGGCTACACCTTC.

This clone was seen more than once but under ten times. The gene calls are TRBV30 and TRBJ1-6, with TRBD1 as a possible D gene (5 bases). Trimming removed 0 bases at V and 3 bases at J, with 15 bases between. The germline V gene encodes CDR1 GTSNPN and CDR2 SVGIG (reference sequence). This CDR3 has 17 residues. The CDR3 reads CAWSVSGVLGYNSPLHF. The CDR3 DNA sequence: TGTGCCTGGAGTGTTTCGGGGGTCCTCGGCTATAATTCACCCCTCCACTTT.

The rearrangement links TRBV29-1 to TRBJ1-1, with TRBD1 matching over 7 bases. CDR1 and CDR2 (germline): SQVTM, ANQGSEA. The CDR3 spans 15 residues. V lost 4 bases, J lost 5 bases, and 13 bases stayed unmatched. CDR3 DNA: TGCAGCGTTGGATACGGCAGGGGGATCAGGACTGAAGCTTTCTTT. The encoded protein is CSVGYGRGIRTEAFF.

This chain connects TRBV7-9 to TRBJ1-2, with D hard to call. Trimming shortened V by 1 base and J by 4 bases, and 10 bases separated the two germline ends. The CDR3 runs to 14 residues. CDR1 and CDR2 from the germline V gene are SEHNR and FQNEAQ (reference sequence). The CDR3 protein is CASSLGGEIYGYTF. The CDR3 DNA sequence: TGTGCCAGCAGCTTAGGGGGAGAGATCTATGGCTACACCTTC.

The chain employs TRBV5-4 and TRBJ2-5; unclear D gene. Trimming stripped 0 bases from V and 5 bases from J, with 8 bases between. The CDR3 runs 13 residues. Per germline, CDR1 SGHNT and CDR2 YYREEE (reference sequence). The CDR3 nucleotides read TGTGCCAGCAGCTTGGCGGGTACGGAGACCCAGTACTTC. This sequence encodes CASSLAGTETQYF. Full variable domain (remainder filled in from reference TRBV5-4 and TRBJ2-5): ETGVTQSPTHLIKTRGQQVTLRCSSQSGHNTVSWYQQALGQGPQFIFQYYREEENGRGNFPPRFSGLQFPNYSSELNVNALELDDSALYLCASSLAGTETQYFGPGTRLLVL.

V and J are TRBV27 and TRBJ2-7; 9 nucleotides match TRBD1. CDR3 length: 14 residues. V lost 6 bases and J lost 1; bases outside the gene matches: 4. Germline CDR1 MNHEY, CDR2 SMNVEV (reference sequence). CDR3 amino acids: CASRRQGGSYEQYF. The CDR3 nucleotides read TGTGCCAGCAGGCGACAGGGGGGGTCCTACGAGCAGTACTTC.

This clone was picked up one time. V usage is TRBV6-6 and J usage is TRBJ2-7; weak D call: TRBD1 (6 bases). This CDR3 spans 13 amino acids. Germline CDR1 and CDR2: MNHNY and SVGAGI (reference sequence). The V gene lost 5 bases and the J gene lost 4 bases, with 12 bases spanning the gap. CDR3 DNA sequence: TGTGCCAGCAGTCACAGGGATCGGTACGAGCAGTACTTC. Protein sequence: CASSHRDRYEQYF.

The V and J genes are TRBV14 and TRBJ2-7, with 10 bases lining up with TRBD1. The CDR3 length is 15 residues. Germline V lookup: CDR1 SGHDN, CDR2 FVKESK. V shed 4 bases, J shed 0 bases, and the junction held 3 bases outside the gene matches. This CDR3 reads CASSPGTGVSYEQYF. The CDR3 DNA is TGTGCCAGCAGCCCTGGGACAGGGGTCTCCTACGAGCAGTACTTC.

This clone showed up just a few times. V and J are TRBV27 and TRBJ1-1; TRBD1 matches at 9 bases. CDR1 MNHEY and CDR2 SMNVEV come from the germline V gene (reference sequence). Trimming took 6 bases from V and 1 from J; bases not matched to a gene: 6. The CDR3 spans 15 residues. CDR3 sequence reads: CASSPGQGENTEAFF. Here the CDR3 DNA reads TGTGCCAGCAGCCCGGGACAGGGCGAGAACACTGAAGCTTTCTTT.

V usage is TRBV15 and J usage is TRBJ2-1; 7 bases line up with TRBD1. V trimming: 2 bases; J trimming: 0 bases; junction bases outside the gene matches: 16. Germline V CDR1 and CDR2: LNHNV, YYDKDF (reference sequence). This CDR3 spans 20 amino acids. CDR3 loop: CATSRPGTADIHSSYNEQFF. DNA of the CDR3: TGTGCCACCAGCAGACCCGGGACAGCCGACATACACTCCTCCTACAATGAGCAGTTCTTC.

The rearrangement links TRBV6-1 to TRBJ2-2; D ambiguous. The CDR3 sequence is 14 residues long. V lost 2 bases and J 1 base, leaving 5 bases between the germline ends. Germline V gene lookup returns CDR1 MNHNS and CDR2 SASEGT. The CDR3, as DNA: TGTGCCAGCAGTGAAAATCGGAACACCGGGGAGCTGTTTTTT. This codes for CASSENRNTGELFF.

The CDR3 DNA is TGTGCCAGCAGCCAAGGCGGGGGGGGACACTGGAGCTCTGGAAACACCATATATTTT. The encoded protein is CASSQGGGGHWSSGNTIYF. The chain employs TRBV3-1 (or the pseudogene TRBV3-2) and TRBJ1-3; D may be TRBD1 (6 bases). The CDR3 sequence is 19 residues long. CDR1 is LGHDT and CDR2 is YNNKEL in the germline V gene (reference sequence). The germline V and J ends were trimmed by 1 base and 0 bases, with 19 bases remaining between them.